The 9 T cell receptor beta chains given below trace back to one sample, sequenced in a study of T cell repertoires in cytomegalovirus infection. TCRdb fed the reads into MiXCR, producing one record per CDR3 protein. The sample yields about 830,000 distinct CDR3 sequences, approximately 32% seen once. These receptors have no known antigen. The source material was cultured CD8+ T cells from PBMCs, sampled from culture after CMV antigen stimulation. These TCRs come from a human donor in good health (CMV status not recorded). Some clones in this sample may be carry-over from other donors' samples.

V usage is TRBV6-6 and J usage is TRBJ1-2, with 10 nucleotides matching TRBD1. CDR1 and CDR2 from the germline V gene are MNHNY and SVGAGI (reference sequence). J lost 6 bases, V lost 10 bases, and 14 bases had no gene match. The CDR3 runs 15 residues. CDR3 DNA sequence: TGTGCCACTTTATTATTTCCCGGGACAGGGGATGGCTACACCTTC. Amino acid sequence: CATLLFPGTGDGYTF.

DNA of the CDR3: TGTGCCAGCAGCCAAAGGGGACCTCCCTACGAGCAGTACTTC. This codes for CASSQRGPPYEQYF. This rearrangement joins TRBV14 to TRBJ2-7; D assignment may be TRBD1 or TRBD2 (5 bases each). CDR1 is SGHDN and CDR2 is FVKESK in the germline V gene. The CDR3 is made up of 14 amino acids. Trimming took off 2 bases at V and 2 bases at J, with 10 bases between the two ends. The complete variable domain, with remaining parts taken from reference TRBV14 and TRBJ2-7, reads EAGVTQFPSHSVIEKGQTVTLRCDPISGHDNLYWYRRVMGKEIKFLLHFVKESKQDESGMPNNRFLAERTGGTYSTLKVQPAELEDSGVYFCASSQRGPPYEQYFGPGTRLTVT.

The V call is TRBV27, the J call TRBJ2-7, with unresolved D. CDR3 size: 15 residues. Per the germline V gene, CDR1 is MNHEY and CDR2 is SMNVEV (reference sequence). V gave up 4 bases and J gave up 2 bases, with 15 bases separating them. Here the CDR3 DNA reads TGTGCCAGCAGTTCCGATGGGGAAGCCCCCTACGAGCAGTACGTC. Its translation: CASSSDGEAPYEQYV.

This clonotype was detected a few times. CDR3 amino acids: CASSFGYGVNSDTQYF. CDR3 coding DNA: TGTGCCAGCAGCTTCGGTTATGGGGTGAACTCAGATACGCAGTATTTT. The rearrangement joins TRBV11-3 to TRBJ2-3; no firm D call. This CDR3 has 16 amino acids. Germline CDR1 reads SGHNT; CDR2 reads YENEEA. V was clipped by 3 bases and J by 4 bases, with 17 bases between them. The full variable domain, its missing parts supplied by reference TRBV11-3 and TRBJ2-3, is EAGVVQSPRYKIIEKKQPVAFWCNPISGHNTLYWYLQNLGQGPELLIRYENEEAVDDSQLPKDRFSAERLKGVDSTLKIQPAELGDSAVYLCASSFGYGVNSDTQYFGPGTRLTVL.

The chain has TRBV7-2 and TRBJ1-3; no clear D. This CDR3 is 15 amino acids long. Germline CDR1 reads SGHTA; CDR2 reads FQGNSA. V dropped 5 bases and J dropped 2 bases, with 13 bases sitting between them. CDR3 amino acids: CASSMVGGTGNTIYF. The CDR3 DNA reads TGTGCCAGCAGCATGGTGGGAGGGACTGGAAACACCATATATTTT. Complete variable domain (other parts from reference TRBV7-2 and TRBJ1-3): GAGVSQSPSNKVTEKGKDVELRCDPISGHTALYWYRQSLGQGLEFLIYFQGNSAPDKSGLPSDRFSAERTGGSVSTLTIQRTQQEDSAVYLCASSMVGGTGNTIYFGEGSWLTVV.

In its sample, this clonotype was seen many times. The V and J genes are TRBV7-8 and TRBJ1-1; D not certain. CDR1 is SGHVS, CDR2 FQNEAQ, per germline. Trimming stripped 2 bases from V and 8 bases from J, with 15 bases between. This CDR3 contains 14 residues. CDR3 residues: CASSLNPLTPEAFF. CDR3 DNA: TGTGCCAGCAGCTTAAATCCTCTGACACCCGAAGCTTTCTTT.

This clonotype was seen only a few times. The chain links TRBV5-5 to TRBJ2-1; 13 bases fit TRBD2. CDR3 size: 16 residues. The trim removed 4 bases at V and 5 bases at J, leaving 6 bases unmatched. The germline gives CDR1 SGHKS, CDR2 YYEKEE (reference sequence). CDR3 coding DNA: TGTGCCAGCAGCCCGAGTGGACTAGCGGGGGACAATGAGCAGTTCTTC. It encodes CASSPSGLAGDNEQFF. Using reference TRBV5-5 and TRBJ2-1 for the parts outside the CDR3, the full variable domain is DAGVTQSPTHLIKTRGQQVTLRCSPISGHKSVSWYQQVLGQGPQFIFQYYEKEERGRGNFPDRFSARQFPNYSSELNVNALLLGDSALYLCASSPSGLAGDNEQFFGPGTRLTVL.

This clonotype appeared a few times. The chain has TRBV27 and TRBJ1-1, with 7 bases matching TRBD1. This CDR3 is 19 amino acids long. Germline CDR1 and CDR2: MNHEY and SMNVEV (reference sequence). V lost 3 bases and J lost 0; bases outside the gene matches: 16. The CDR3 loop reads CASSFSNTPGQTLNTEAFF. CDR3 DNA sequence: TGTGCCAGCAGTTTTTCTAACACCCCGGGACAGACTTTGAACACTGAAGCTTTCTTT.

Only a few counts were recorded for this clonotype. The CDR3 DNA reads TGTGCCAGCAGTTACTCGAGGGACAGGGAGGACACTGAAGCTTTCTTT. Protein: CASSYSRDREDTEAFF. The rearrangement uses TRBV6-5 and TRBJ1-1; 9 positions match TRBD1. Germline CDR1 is MNHEY and CDR2 is SVGAGI. The CDR3 runs to 16 residues. V lost 0 bases to trimming and J lost 3 bases; unmatched junction nucleotides: 5.